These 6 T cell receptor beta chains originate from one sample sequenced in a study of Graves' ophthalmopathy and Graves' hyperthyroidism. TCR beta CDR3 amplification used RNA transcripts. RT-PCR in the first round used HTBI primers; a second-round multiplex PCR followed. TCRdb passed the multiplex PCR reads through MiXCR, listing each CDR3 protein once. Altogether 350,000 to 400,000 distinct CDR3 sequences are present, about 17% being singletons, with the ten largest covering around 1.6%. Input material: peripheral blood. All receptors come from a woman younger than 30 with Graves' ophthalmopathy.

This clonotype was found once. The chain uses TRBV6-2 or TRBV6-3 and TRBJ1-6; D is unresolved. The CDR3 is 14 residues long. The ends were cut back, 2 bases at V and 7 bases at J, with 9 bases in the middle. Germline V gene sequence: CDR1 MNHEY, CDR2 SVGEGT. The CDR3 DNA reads TGTGCCAGCAGTTACGAGGTGCCAAATTCACCCCTCCACTTT. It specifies CASSYEVPNSPLHF.

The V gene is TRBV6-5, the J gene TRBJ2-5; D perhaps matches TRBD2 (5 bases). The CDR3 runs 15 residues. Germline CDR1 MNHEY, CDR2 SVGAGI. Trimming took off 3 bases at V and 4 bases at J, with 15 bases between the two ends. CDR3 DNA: TGTGCCAGCAGTTATCAGTCGAGGGTTGGAGAGACCCAGTACTTC. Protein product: CASSYQSRVGETQYF.

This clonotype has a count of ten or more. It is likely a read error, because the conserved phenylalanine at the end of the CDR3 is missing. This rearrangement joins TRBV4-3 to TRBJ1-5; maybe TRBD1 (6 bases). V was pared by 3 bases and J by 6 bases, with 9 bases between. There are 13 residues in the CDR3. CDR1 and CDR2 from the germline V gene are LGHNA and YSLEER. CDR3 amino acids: CASSHGGGQPQHS. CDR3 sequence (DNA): TGCGCCAGCAGCCACGGGGGCGGTCAGCCCCAGCATTCT.

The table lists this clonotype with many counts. The CDR3 reads CASSPGAGGLNTEAFF. DNA for the CDR3: TGTGCCAGCAGCCCAGGGGCAGGGGGCCTGAACACTGAAGCTTTCTTT. The rearrangement uses TRBV6-5 and TRBJ1-1; TRBD1 matches at 8 bases. The germline V gene has CDR1 MNHEY and CDR2 SVGAGI. The CDR3 runs to 16 residues. V trimming: 6 bases; J trimming: 0 bases; junction bases outside the gene matches: 9.

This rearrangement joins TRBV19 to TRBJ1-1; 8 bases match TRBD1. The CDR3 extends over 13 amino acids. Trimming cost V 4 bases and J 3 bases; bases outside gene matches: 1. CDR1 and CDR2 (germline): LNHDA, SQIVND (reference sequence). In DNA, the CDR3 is TGTGCCAGTAGTACCAGGGGGCACACTGAAGCTTTCTTT. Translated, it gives CASSTRGHTEAFF.

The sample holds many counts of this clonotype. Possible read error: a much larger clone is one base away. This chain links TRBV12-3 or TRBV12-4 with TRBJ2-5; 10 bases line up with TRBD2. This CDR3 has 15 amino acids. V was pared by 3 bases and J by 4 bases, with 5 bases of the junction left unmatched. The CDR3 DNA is TGTGCCAGCAGTTTGAGCGGGGGGGCCCTAGAGACCCAGTACTTC. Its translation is CASSLSGGALETQYF.